This T cell receptor (beta chain) originates from a study of cytomegalovirus exposure and HLA in healthy donors. This CDR3 is built from 15 residues. The V gene's germline CDR1 is MNHEY and CDR2 SMNVEV (reference sequence). Trimming at V came to 6 bases and at J to 6 bases, leaving 8 bases not matched to a gene. Use of 60 Vbeta and 13 Jbeta primers characterized the PCR. Data came from immunoSEQ multiplex PCR; TCRdb stores just in-frame clones and leaves some out. The sample includes 150,000 to 200,000 clones, approximately 80% of them seen just once. The clonotype was recovered from a woman aged 30 to 39 in good health and CMV-seronegative. What was sequenced was PBMCs. This chain connects TRBV27 to TRBJ2-1; 10 nucleotides agree with TRBD2. The CDR3 nucleotides are TGTGCCAGCAGCCTCCGGACTAGCGGTAGCAATGAGCAGTTCTTC. Translation: CASSLRTSGSNEQFF.